A selection of T cell receptor beta chains follows, all from one sample in a study of shared clonotypes between healthy human individuals. Sequenced by immunoSEQ multiplex PCR; TCRdb stores in-frame clones only, minus some. This table has about 800,000 clones, approximately 96% appearing once. The material sequenced was naive CD8+ T cells sorted from blood. Every receptor here comes from a man aged 25-45 years in good health. The CDR3 runs from the conserved cysteine through the conserved F or W. The D gene is left open where the match is weak. Not every row has a clone size; where given, it reads once, few, many or a size class.

J,size,D,length,V,DNA,CDR3
TRBJ2-3,NA,TRBD2,18,TRBV6-4,TGTGCCAGCAGTGACCCACCGGGACTAGCGGGACCTACAGATACGCAGTATTTT,CASSDPPGLAGPTDTQYF
TRBJ1-2,NA,NA,12,TRBV14,TGTGCCAGCAGCCACCTTAAGGATGGCTACACCTTC,CASSHLKDGYTF
TRBJ2-7,NA,NA,13,TRBV27,TGTGCCAGCAGTTCTACAGACAGGTACGAGCAGTACTTC,CASSSTDRYEQYF
TRBJ2-7,NA,NA,14,TRBV6-5,TGTGCCAGCAGCCAAGACAGAGAGTTCTACGAGCAGTACTTC,CASSQDREFYEQYF
TRBJ2-1,NA,NA,10,TRBV18,TGTGCCAGCTCACTGGATGAGCAGTTCTTC,CASSLDEQFF
TRBJ1-2,NA,NA,12,TRBV25-1,TGTGCCAGCAGTGAACGAAGGGACGGCTACACCTTC,CASSERRDGYTF
TRBJ2-7,NA,TRBD2,16,TRBV7-8,TGTGCCAGCAGCTTAGCGACTAGCGGGAGAACCTACGAGCAGTACTTC,CASSLATSGRTYEQYF
TRBJ2-7,NA,TRBD2,14,TRBV2,TGTGCCAGCTTACAAGCGGGAGTGTCATACGAGCAGTACTTC,CASLQAGVSYEQYF
TRBJ2-1,NA,NA,14,TRBV27,TGTGCCAGCAGTTTAATCGAGGCAAGGGATGAGCAGTTCTTC,CASSLIEARDEQFF
TRBJ2-7,NA,TRBD1,16,TRBV4-1,TGCGCCAGCAGCCACATCACCGACAGGGGAGGCGACGAGCAGTACTTC,CASSHITDRGGDEQYF
TRBJ2-7,NA,TRBD2,16,TRBV4-3,TGCGCCAGCAGCCAGGGAACCGGGAGGTCCTCCTACGAGCAGTACTTC,CASSQGTGRSSYEQYF
TRBJ2-1,once,TRBD2,14,TRBV6-1,TGTGCCAGCAGTACAGCGGGAACATACAATGAGCAGTTCTTC,CASSTAGTYNEQFF
TRBJ1-2,NA,NA,13,TRBV30,TGTGCCTGGAACCCCGGGGCAGGGAGTGGCTACACCTTC,CAWNPGAGSGYTF
TRBJ1-2,NA,TRBD1,17,TRBV9,TGTGCCAGCAGCGTAGCTAATGGACAGGCCTCGCCGGGGGGCTACACCTTC,CASSVANGQASPGGYTF
TRBJ2-1,once,TRBD2,17,TRBV27,TGTGCCAGCAGTTTAACCCTGGGACTAGCGGCAAACAATGAGCAGTTCTTC,CASSLTLGLAANNEQFF
TRBJ2-5,once,NA,11,TRBV27,TGTGCCAGCAGGACACAAGAGACCCAGTACTTC,CASRTQETQYF
TRBJ2-1,NA,NA,16,TRBV14,TGTGCCAGCAGCCAAGTTCGCAGCGTTAGGTACAATGAGCAGTTCTTC,CASSQVRSVRYNEQFF
TRBJ2-7,NA,TRBD1,14,TRBV6-1,TGTGCCAGCTCCTACAGGGGGCCCTCCTACGAGCAGTACTTC,CASSYRGPSYEQYF
TRBJ2-3,few,NA,11,TRBV2,TGTGCCAGCACCCTACCCAATACGCAGTATTTT,CASTLPNTQYF
TRBJ2-1,once,TRBD1,12,TRBV27,TGTGCCAGCGGGACAGCCTACAATGAGCAGTTCTTC,CASGTAYNEQFF
TRBJ1-4,NA,NA,13,TRBV5-6,TGTGCCAGCAGCTCAGACAGTTTGGAAAAACTGTTTTTT,CASSSDSLEKLFF
TRBJ2-1,NA,NA,13,TRBV10-3,TGTGCCATCAGTGAGGGGCTTGACAATGAGCAGTTCTTC,CAISEGLDNEQFF
TRBJ2-7,NA,NA,13,TRBV4-3,TGCGCCAGCAGCCAAGGGGGTGGTTACGAGCAGTACTTC,CASSQGGGYEQYF
TRBJ1-2,NA,NA,15,TRBV1,TGCACCAGCAGCCAAGCACGCAGGATCTATGTTGGCTACACCTTC,CTSSQARRIYVGYTF
TRBJ1-2,NA,NA,13,TRBV10-2,TGCGCCACCCGGGACGGCTTCAACTATGGCTACACCTTC,CATRDGFNYGYTF
TRBJ2-7,NA,NA,14,TRBV27,TGTGCCAGCAGTCCCCTCGCAGGAACGCACGAGCAGTACTTC,CASSPLAGTHEQYF
TRBJ2-1,NA,NA,12,TRBV30,TGTGCCTGGAAGGAGGCCTACAATGAGCAGTTCTTC,CAWKEAYNEQFF
TRBJ2-7,NA,NA,14,TRBV4-3,TGCGCCAGCAGCCAAACAACCAGCTCCTACGAGCAGTACTTC,CASSQTTSSYEQYF
TRBJ2-7,NA,NA,11,TRBV2,TGTGCCAGCCATACGAATGGGGAGCAGTACTTC,CASHTNGEQYF
TRBJ2-7,NA,TRBD2,16,TRBV7-6,TGTGCCAGCAGCTTAGAGCGGACTAGCGGCCTTTCTGAGCAGTACTTC,CASSLERTSGLSEQYF
TRBJ1-1,NA,TRBD1,15,TRBV27,TGTGCCAGCAGTGCCAGGGGGCGCGCGAACACTGAAGCTTTCTTT,CASSARGRANTEAFF
TRBJ2-1,once,NA,13,TRBV27,TGTGCCAGCAGTTTATCGCTCAGGAATGAGCAGTTCTTC,CASSLSLRNEQFF
TRBJ2-2,NA,NA,16,TRBV6-6,TGTGCCAGCAGTTACTCGATGTCAGTCGGGACCGGGGAGCTGTTTTTT,CASSYSMSVGTGELFF
TRBJ2-1,NA,TRBD2,15,TRBV7-9,TGTGCCAGCAGGCCACAGCGGGAGAGGAACAATGAGCAGTTCTTC,CASRPQRERNNEQFF
TRBJ2-1,NA,TRBD2,17,TRBV29-1,TGCAGCGTGAGGGGGGTAGCTAGCGGGGACTCCTACAATGAGCAGTTCTTC,CSVRGVASGDSYNEQFF
TRBJ1-1,NA,TRBD1,15,TRBV6-1,TGTGCCAGCAGTGAGACAGGGGTTATGAACACTGAAGCTTTCTTT,CASSETGVMNTEAFF
TRBJ2-3,NA,NA,14,TRBV10-1,TGCGCCAGCAGTGACGTCCCGGGCACAGATACGCAGTATTTT,CASSDVPGTDTQYF
TRBJ2-7,NA,NA,15,TRBV11-2,TGTGCCAGCAGCCCGTCTTGGGGACTTGGGGTCGAGCAGTACTTC,CASSPSWGLGVEQYF
TRBJ1-5,NA,NA,15,TRBV6-1,TGTGCCAGCAGTCCACGGACAGTGAGCAATCAGCCCCAGCATTTT,CASSPRTVSNQPQHF
TRBJ2-7,NA,NA,13,TRBV28,TGTGCCAGCAGTTTAGGAGGGGGATACGAGCAGTACTTC,CASSLGGGYEQYF
TRBJ2-7,NA,NA,12,TRBV5-8,TGTGCCAGCAGAGCAGGGCCGTGGGAGCAGTACTTC,CASRAGPWEQYF